These 12 T cell receptor beta chains originate from one sample sequenced in a study of T cells of healthy individuals. TCRdb independently ran MiXCR on the 5' RACE reads; one entry per CDR3 protein. The sample yields 55,000 to 65,000 distinct CDR3 sequences, around 15% seen once. The source is a human donor in good health.

This clonotype was found many times. Here the CDR3 DNA reads TGCAGTGCTAGAGATCCGCAGGACACCTCCTACGAGCAGTACTTC. Translated, it gives CSARDPQDTSYEQYF. The chain uses TRBV20-1 and TRBJ2-7, with D perhaps matching TRBD1 (5 bases). V lost 0 bases and J lost 0, with 12 bases in between. The CDR3 length is 15 residues. Germline V CDR1 and CDR2: DFQATT, SNEGSKA (reference sequence).

This chain joins TRBV6-6 and TRBJ2-7, with 9 bases identical to TRBD2. The CDR3 has 16 amino acids. V lost 4 bases to trimming and J lost 0 bases; unmatched junction nucleotides: 7. CDR1 is MNHNY, CDR2 SVGAGI, per germline (reference sequence). CDR3 DNA: TGTGCCAGCAGTTTGACTAGCGGTCCTAGCTCCTACGAGCAGTACTTC. Its translation is CASSLTSGPSSYEQYF.

This clonotype was seen more than once but under ten times. The rearrangement uses TRBV4-1 and TRBJ2-4, with D possibly TRBD1 on 6 matching bases. V shed 5 bases and J shed 6 bases, with 8 bases lying between them. The length of the CDR3 is 12 residues. Germline V gene data show CDR1 as MGHRA and CDR2 as YSYEKL. DNA for the CDR3: TGCGCCAGCAGCGCGGACAGAAACATTCAGTACTTC. This encodes CASSADRNIQYF.

This chain connects TRBV21-1 to TRBJ2-5; the D call TRBD1 from the table was never checked on the DNA. TRBV21-1 is classified as a pseudogene. The CDR3 totals 13 residues. The CDR3 sequence is CAGQGAAIETQYF. The CDR3 DNA reads TGTGCCGGGCAGGGGGCGGCGATTGAGACCCAGTACTTC.

This clonotype was recorded at least ten times. V and J are TRBV2 and TRBJ2-7; D is unresolved. The germline gives CDR1 SNHLY, CDR2 FYNNEI. The CDR3 contains 13 residues. The V gene lost 4 bases and the J gene lost 6 bases, with 13 bases spanning the gap. The CDR3 nucleotides read TGTGCCAGCAGTGTTTCTGAGGAGCTCGAGCAGTACTTC. It specifies CASSVSEELEQYF.

This clonotype was counted at least ten times. The chain combines TRBV7-6 with TRBJ1-5; maybe TRBD1 (6 bases). Germline-derived CDR1 and CDR2 are SGHVS and FNYEAQ. Trimming took off 0 bases at V and 1 base at J, with 10 bases between the two ends. This CDR3 contains 16 residues. The CDR3 here is CASSLAPRGSNQPQHF. CDR3 nucleotide sequence: TGTGCCAGCAGCTTAGCGCCGAGGGGGAGCAATCAGCCCCAGCATTTT.

This clonotype was counted only a few times. The chain has TRBV20-1 and TRBJ2-7, with D perhaps assigned TRBD1 or TRBD2 (5 bases each). CDR3 length: 13 residues. Trimming pared 0 bases from V and 4 bases from J, leaving 10 bases between. The germline CDR1 and CDR2 sequences are DFQATT and SNEGSKA (reference sequence). CDR3 coding DNA: TGCAGTGCTAGAGAGCCGTGGGGGTACGAGCAGTACTTC. This codes for CSAREPWGYEQYF.

This clonotype was picked up a small number of times. As DNA, the CDR3 is TGTGCCAGCTCACCGAAACAGGGTACCGGGGCCAACGTCCTGACTTTC. It translates to CASSPKQGTGANVLTF. This rearrangement joins TRBV18 to TRBJ2-6; the D gene is possibly TRBD1 (6 bases). This CDR3 has 16 residues. The V end lost 3 bases, the J end lost 4 bases, and 13 bases lay between the germline ends. The germline V gene encodes CDR1 KGHSH and CDR2 LQKENI.

This clonotype was found many times. The chain couples TRBV5-5 to TRBJ2-5; D remains ambiguous. The CDR3 extends over 12 amino acids. Per germline, CDR1 SGHKS and CDR2 YYEKEE (reference sequence). The ends were cut back, 1 base at V and 5 bases at J, with 6 bases in the middle. The CDR3 here is CASSLHQETQYF. The CDR3 coding sequence is TGTGCCAGCAGCTTGCATCAGGAGACCCAGTACTTC. Based on the CDR3 plus reference TRBV5-5 and TRBJ2-5, the full variable domain is DAGVTQSPTHLIKTRGQQVTLRCSPISGHKSVSWYQQVLGQGPQFIFQYYEKEERGRGNFPDRFSARQFPNYSSELNVNALLLGDSALYLCASSLHQETQYFGPGTRLLVL.

This clonotype was seen only a few times. The chain links TRBV4-3 to TRBJ1-3; D may be TRBD1 (5 bases). The CDR3 sequence is 16 residues long. Germline assignment: CDR1 LGHNA and CDR2 YSLEER. The ends were cut back, 0 bases at V and 0 bases at J, with 9 bases in the middle. CDR3 protein: CASSQDQGGSGNTIYF. Written as DNA, the CDR3 is TGCGCCAGCAGCCAAGATCAGGGAGGCTCTGGAAACACCATATATTTT.

This clonotype was counted many times. V and J are TRBV11-2 and TRBJ1-1; 8 bases are a match to TRBD1. The CDR3 spans 13 residues. Germline CDR1 is SGHAT and CDR2 is FQNNGV. Trimming at V came to 6 bases and at J to 4 bases, leaving 4 bases not matched to a gene. The CDR3 sequence: CASSNTGGTEAFF. DNA for the CDR3: TGTGCCAGCAGTAACACAGGGGGCACTGAAGCTTTCTTT.

Ten or more counts support this clonotype. The genes are TRBV7-6 and TRBJ2-7, with 7 nucleotides matching TRBD1. Germline loops: CDR1 SGHVS, CDR2 FNYEAQ. The length of the CDR3 is 15 residues. V lost 2 bases and J lost 1; bases outside the gene matches: 5. Written as DNA, the CDR3 is TGTGCCAGCAGCTTAAGACAGGGAATTTCCTACGAGCAGTACTTC. Protein: CASSLRQGISYEQYF.